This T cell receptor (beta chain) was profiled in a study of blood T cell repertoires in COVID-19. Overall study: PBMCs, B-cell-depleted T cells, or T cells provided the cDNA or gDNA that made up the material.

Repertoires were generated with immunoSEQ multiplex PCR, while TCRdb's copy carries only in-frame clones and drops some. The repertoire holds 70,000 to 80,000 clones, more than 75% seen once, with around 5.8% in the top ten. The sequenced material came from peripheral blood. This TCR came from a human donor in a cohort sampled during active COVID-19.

DNA for the CDR3: TGTGCCAGCAGTGACTGGGTCGGGACAGGGACTATCTACGAGCAGTACTTC. It specifies CASSDWVGTGTIYEQYF. J is TRBJ2-7 and V is TRBV2; 9 bases line up with TRBD1. CDR1 and CDR2 from the germline V gene are SNHLY and FYNNEI. This CDR3 is 17 amino acids long. The ends lost 3 bases at V and 3 bases at J; junction bases unmatched: 12.